Following are 11 T cell receptor beta chains from one sample sequenced in a study of T cell clonality in common variable immunodeficiency. Measured with immunoSEQ multiplex PCR; TCRdb has only the in-frame clones, and not every one. Altogether under 40,000 clones were found in the sample, and no singletons occur. Sequenced: peripheral blood mononuclear cells. The source of these receptors is a person aged 18-70 years in good health.

This clone has ten or more counts. The CDR3 is cut off 3 residues early in the read; its end comes from the germline J gene. The chain couples TRBV6-2 or TRBV6-3 to TRBJ2-7; D ambiguous. Germline loops: CDR1 MNHEY, CDR2 SVGEGT. The V end lost 4 bases, the J end lost 3 bases, and 7 bases lay between the germline ends. The CDR3 has 12 amino acids. CDR3 DNA (partial): TGTGCCAGCAGTTTCACAAACTACGAG. As protein: CASSFTNYE. Given in full, the CDR3 is CASSFTNYEQYF.

The table lists this clone with many counts. The read terminates 3 residues ahead of where the CDR3 ends, so the germline J gene completes it. The gene calls are TRBV15 and TRBJ2-2; D is perhaps TRBD2 (6 bases). The CDR3 runs 15 residues. Germline values: CDR1 LNHNV, CDR2 YYDKDF (reference sequence). Trimming cost V 0 bases and J 1 base, with 6 bases left between them. Partial CDR3 DNA: TGTGCCACCAGCAGAGAGGGGGGGAACACCGGGGAG. Its translation is CATSREGGNTGE. The complete CDR3 sequence is CATSREGGNTGELFF.

This clone has a count of ten or more. With the read ending 3 residues before the CDR3 end, the germline J gene is used to fill in that end. The V call is TRBV10-3, the J call TRBJ2-5; 10 bases align to TRBD2. Germline CDR1 reads ENHRY; CDR2 reads SYGVKD. The length of the CDR3 is 16 residues. Trimming removed 8 bases from V and 3 bases from J; junction bases left unmatched: 12. The CDR3 here is CAIAERVTSGKETQYF. CDR3 bases read: TGTGCCATCGCCGAACGGGTAACTAGCGGGAAAGAGACC.

This clone was counted at least ten times. With the read ending 3 residues before the CDR3 end, the germline J gene is used to fill in that end. The chain carries TRBV7-2 and TRBJ2-1; 8 positions match TRBD1. The CDR3 spans 15 residues. Germline V CDR1 and CDR2: SGHTA, FQGNSA. Trimming cost V 4 bases and J 2 bases; bases outside gene matches: 4. CDR3 bases read: TGTGCCAGCAGCTACGACAGGGGAACCTACAATGAG. Translating gives CASSYDRGTYNE. The entire CDR3 is CASSYDRGTYNEQFF. The full variable domain, in which reference TRBV7-2 and TRBJ2-1 provide the parts outside the CDR3, is GAGVSQSPSNKVTEKGKDVELRCDPISGHTALYWYRQSLGQGLEFLIYFQGNSAPDKSGLPSDRFSAERTGGSVSTLTIQRTQQEDSAVYLCASSYDRGTYNEQFFGPGTRLTVL.

This clone was observed a handful of times. The read is 3 residues too short to cover the CDR3 end, so that end is filled in from the germline J gene. The chain joins TRBV7-9 to TRBJ2-4; 11 bases map to TRBD1. CDR3 length: 14 amino acids. Germline V gene lookup returns CDR1 SEHNR and CDR2 FQNEAQ (reference sequence). This chain's CDR3 is CASSPWTGGHGQYF. The covered CDR3 bases are TGTGCCAGCAGCCCCTGGACAGGGGGCCATGGT.

Judged by abundance, this clone is medium-sized. The read falls 3 residues short of the CDR3 end, and the missing part is taken from the germline J gene. The rearrangement joins TRBV12-3 or TRBV12-4 to TRBJ1-1; 8 positions agree with TRBD1. V was clipped by 5 bases and J by 5 bases; unmatched bases: 4. CDR3 length equals 13 residues. The CDR3 bases that were read are TGTGCCAGCAGTGGACAGGGAGGGACTGAA. It codes for CASSGQGGTE. The full CDR3 is CASSGQGGTEAFF.

At least ten counts were recorded for this clone. The read terminates 3 residues ahead of where the CDR3 ends, so the germline J gene completes it. The chain employs TRBV12-3 or TRBV12-4 and TRBJ1-1; D remains ambiguous. CDR3 size: 13 residues. Trimming pared 3 bases from V and 1 base from J, leaving 6 bases between. The part of the CDR3 DNA that was read is TGTGCCAGCAGTTTTTCAGGGAACACTGAA. Translation gives CASSFSGNTE. The complete CDR3 reads CASSFSGNTEAFF.

This clone was recorded many times. The read ends 3 residues early relative to the CDR3; the germline J gene fills the gap. This chain links TRBV4-2 with TRBJ2-3; 9 bases line up with TRBD2. CDR1 is LGHNA and CDR2 is YNFKEQ in the germline V gene. V gave up 0 bases and J gave up 4 bases; unmatched junction bases: 11. The CDR3 is made up of 18 amino acids. The CDR3 bases that were read are TGTGCCAGCAGCCAAGATTATCTGGGTAGCGGGAGCGCAGATACG. It yields the protein CASSQDYLGSGSADT. The full CDR3 reads CASSQDYLGSGSADTQYF.

This clone was detected ten times or more. Sequencing ends 3 residues short of the CDR3 end; the germline J gene provides the rest. The rearrangement links TRBV29-1 to TRBJ2-1; D gene uncertain. In germline, CDR1 is SQVTM, CDR2 ANQGSEA. CDR3 length equals 11 residues. Between the trimmed V and J ends, which lost 4 bases and 8 bases, there was a span of 9 bases. The sequenced part of the CDR3 DNA is TGCAGCGTTGTCAGAGTTGATGAG. Translating it yields CSVVRVDE. The full CDR3 protein reads CSVVRVDEQFF.

This clone was seen ten or more times. The read gets to within 3 residues of the CDR3 end, and the germline J gene fills in the rest. The chain couples TRBV5-1 to TRBJ2-1; D might be TRBD2 (7 bases). This CDR3 has 15 amino acids. V was shortened by 5 bases and J by 4 bases, with 16 bases between the two germline ends. The germline CDR1 and CDR2 sequences are SGHRS and YFSETQ. The CDR3 DNA, read in part, is TGCGCCAGCAGGAGGGGGGGGGCGACTTACAATGAG. It yields the protein CASRRGGATYNE. The CDR3, in full, reads CASRRGGATYNEQFF.

In this sample, this clone turned up a few times. This is likely an artifact of a read error, given a far larger clone one base away. The CDR3 extends 3 residues past the end of the read, so its final part is completed from the germline J gene. The chain uses TRBV7-1 and TRBJ1-4, with TRBD1 as a possible D gene (6 bases). TRBV7-1 is flagged as an ORF with uncertain function. This CDR3 spans 15 amino acids. The CDR3 here is CASSIGQHLNEKLFF. The DNA read from the CDR3 is TGTGCCAGCAGCATCGGACAGCACTTGAATGAGAAA.